These T cell receptor beta chains were read from a single sample in a study of regulatory T cells in long-lasting Graves disease. Using its own MiXCR run on the multiplex PCR reads, TCRdb lists one record per CDR3 protein. This sample has 400,000 to 500,000 distinct CDR3 sequences, with roughly 15% found just once. This same sample was also taken into another study, of T cells in Graves' hyperthyroidism and ophthalmopathy.

This material consisted of peripheral blood mononuclear cells (PBMCs), taken at new diagnosis, from a patient treated with antithyroid drugs. The source of these receptors is a woman in her 50s with Graves disease. The CDR3 runs from the conserved cysteine through the conserved F or W. Fields, in order: V gene, J gene, CDR3 protein.

>TRBV20-1|TRBJ2-7
CSAPLWTYEQYF
>TRBV5-1|TRBJ2-3
CASSLSLRGRNTDTQYF
>TRBV18|TRBJ1-4
CASSPFRDRGEKLFF
>TRBV27|TRBJ2-7
CASSLVGRYEQYF
>TRBV7-3|TRBJ2-3
CASSQRTGGRTDTQYF
>TRBV13|TRBJ2-6
CASSSGTSGNTGANVLTF
>TRBV28|TRBJ2-1
CASNSRLAPYNEQFF
>TRBV24-1|TRBJ2-1
CATSGRGGPGNEQFF
>TRBV18|TRBJ2-7
CASSRTQTGFGEQYF
>TRBV7-2|TRBJ2-7
CASSFFSGGLYEQYF
>TRBV30|TRBJ2-5
CAWTLWETQYF
>TRBV6-5|TRBJ2-7
CASSFSRGRDWYEQYF
>TRBV11-1|TRBJ2-7
CASSFSEYEQYF
>TRBV10-3|TRBJ2-7
CAISEAYEQYF
>TRBV6-2/TRBV6-3|TRBJ1-2
CASTPGGGALFFYGYTF
>TRBV28|TRBJ2-7
CASSQDLLAGGIHEQYF
>TRBV28|TRBJ2-1
CASSLGGLGGNNEQFF
>TRBV29-1|TRBJ2-1
CSVATRSLNEQFF
>TRBV3-1|TRBJ1-6
CASSPDREVNSPLHF
>TRBV10-2|TRBJ1-5
CASGGGQGPPQHF
>TRBV28|TRBJ1-1
CASTLGRAAEGSF
>TRBV12-3/TRBV12-4|TRBJ1-1
CASSLTGGDTEAFF
>TRBV28|TRBJ2-3
CASIAGGPSTDTQYF
>TRBV28|TRBJ2-1
CASSPRASGRGFF
>TRBV5-1|TRBJ1-2
CASSLGSAGTVYGYTF
>TRBV28|TRBJ1-1
CASSIGSGVTEAFF
>TRBV30|TRBJ2-6
CAWSVGNSGANVLTF
>TRBV12-3/TRBV12-4|TRBJ1-5
CASTLRSNQPQHF
>TRBV5-1|TRBJ2-5
CASTGEGRETQYF
>TRBV20-1|TRBJ2-7
CSASGGSPYEQYF
>TRBV2|TRBJ2-1
CASTLLAGAIYEQFF
>TRBV29-1|TRBJ2-5
CSVEEQVQETQYF
>TRBV6-1|TRBJ1-5
CASSETYRGLWNQPQHF
>TRBV18|TRBJ2-7
CASSPMGQGVYGQYF
>TRBV27|TRBJ2-3
CASSLSGGTDTQYF
>TRBV30|TRBJ2-2
CAWRATGLVPGELFF
>TRBV2|TRBJ1-1
CASSEEDWVRMNTEAFF
>TRBV18|TRBJ1-3
CASSPPSVSNSGNTIYF
>TRBV27|TRBJ2-5
CASSLSFPSSGTSGTQYF
>TRBV30|TRBJ1-1
CAWSAQGGLNTEAFF
>TRBV4-1|TRBJ1-1
CASSLRGGTLNTEAFF
>TRBV2|TRBJ2-7
CASSGDSYSYEQYF
>TRBV29-1|TRBJ2-1
CSAAAGMFGDEQFF
>TRBV11-2|NA
CASSLIGGSEQFF
>TRBV28|TRBJ2-7
CASSLLGRLLATEQYF
>TRBV6-5|TRBJ1-1
CASSYVQNTEAFF
>TRBV30|TRBJ2-3
CAWSSTTDTQYF
>TRBV27|TRBJ1-1
CATQTGGLNTEAFF
>TRBV7-2|TRBJ2-3
CASSLTGGRGLAGGANTDTQYF
>TRBV6-1|TRBJ1-3
CASSLYRALSSGNTIYF
>TRBV6-1|TRBJ1-4
CASSSLWTANEKLFF
>TRBV30|TRBJ2-1
CAWSGLAAYNEQFF
>TRBV7-2|TRBJ1-1
CASSLATGGSENTEAFF
>TRBV5-1|TRBJ2-5
CASSLLASKETQYF